These 7 T cell receptor beta chains share one sample of origin, sequenced in a study of CD8+CD57+ T cells in acquired aplastic anemia. Genomic DNA acted as the template from which TCR beta VDJ combination and CDR3 sequence profiling were carried out. Each CDR3 protein gets one entry after TCRdb re-called the reads with MiXCR. The table shows roughly 250,000 distinct CDR3 sequences, with approximately 79% occurring only once. CD8+CD57+ cell expansion had been shown by flow cytometry in patients chosen for sequencing. Sequenced input: sorted CD4+, CD8+, or CD8+CD57+ T cells (not recorded which) from PBMCs. The receptor source for this set is a human donor with aplastic anemia.

The sample holds a few counts of this clonotype. A read error is possible here, since a much larger clone lies one base away. The V call is TRBV5-4, the J call TRBJ2-1; D might be TRBD2 (6 bases). The CDR3 is made up of 14 amino acids. Germline values: CDR1 SGHNT, CDR2 YYREEE (reference sequence). The CDR3 DNA sequence: TGTGCCGGCAGCTTGGTCGGCGGGAACCATGAGCAGTTCTTC. It yields the protein CAGSLVGGNHEQFF.

The genes are TRBV2 and TRBJ2-1; TRBD1 aligns across 7 bases. Germline V gene data show CDR1 as SNHLY and CDR2 as FYNNEI. The CDR3 contains 15 residues. Trimming at V came to 4 bases and at J to 8 bases, leaving 11 bases not matched to a gene. The chain's CDR3 is CASSATGLPGDEQFF. CDR3 nucleotides: TGTGCCAGCAGTGCGACAGGGCTGCCTGGCGATGAGCAGTTCTTC.

The chain carries TRBV5-6 and TRBJ2-6; D gene uncertain. This CDR3 is 16 amino acids long. Germline assignment: CDR1 SGHDT and CDR2 YYEEEE. V lost 0 bases and J 4 bases, leaving 11 bases between the germline ends. CDR3 region: CASSLAAGYGANVLTF. The CDR3 nucleotides are TGTGCCAGCAGCTTGGCGGCAGGCTACGGGGCCAACGTCCTGACTTTC.

The table lists this clonotype with a count of one. The chain carries TRBV7-2 and TRBJ2-2; possibly TRBD1 or TRBD2 for D (5 bases each). V was shortened by 0 bases and J by 16 bases, with 12 bases between the two germline ends. Germline V gene sequence: CDR1 SGHTA, CDR2 FQGNSA. CDR3 length: 12 amino acids. CDR3 nucleotide sequence: TGTGCCAGCAGCTTAGCACCCGGGGCGCAGTTTTTT. It codes for CASSLAPGAQFF.

Only one count was recorded for this clonotype. The rearrangement links TRBV9 to TRBJ1-6, with D unclear. CDR3 length: 16 residues. Per the germline V gene, CDR1 is SGDLS and CDR2 is YYNGEE. Trimming left V 4 bases short and J 14 bases short, with 25 bases between. CDR3 coding DNA: TGTGCCAGCAGCCAATCGTCAGATAGGCAGTATTTTGCCCTCCACTTT. Its protein product is CASSQSSDRQYFALHF.

In its sample, this clonotype was seen once. The chain couples TRBV14 to TRBJ2-3, with TRBD2 matching 14 bases. This CDR3 comprises 16 residues. The germline V gene encodes CDR1 SGHDN and CDR2 FVKESK. J lost 2 bases, V lost 4 bases, and 2 bases had no gene match. CDR3 bases: TGTGCCAGCAGCCGGACTAGCGGGAGGAACACAGATACGCAGTATTTT. This translates into CASSRTSGRNTDTQYF.

About this clonotype: This is likely a read error, given that the CDR3 carries no conserved phenylalanine or tryptophan at its end. This sequence joins TRBV15 and TRBJ2-1, with D perhaps TRBD1 or TRBD2 (5 bases each). CDR3 size: 15 residues. Germline V gives CDR1 LNHNV, CDR2 YYDKDF (reference sequence). The CDR3 spells CATSGRGLAGNQQFV. The CDR3 bases are TGTGCCACCAGCGGCCGGGGCCTGGCCGGCAATCAGCAGTTCGTC.